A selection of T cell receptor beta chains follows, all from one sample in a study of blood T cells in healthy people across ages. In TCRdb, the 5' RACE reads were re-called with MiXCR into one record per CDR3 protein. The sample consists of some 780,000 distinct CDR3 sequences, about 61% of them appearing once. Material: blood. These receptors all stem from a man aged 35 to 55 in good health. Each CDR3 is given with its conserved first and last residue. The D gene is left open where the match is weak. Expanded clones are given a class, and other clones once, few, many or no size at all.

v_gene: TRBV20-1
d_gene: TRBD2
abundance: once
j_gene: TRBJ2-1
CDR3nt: TGCAGTGCTCATTCGCGATTTAGCGGGAGGGCCTACAATGAGCAGTTCTTC
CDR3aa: CSAHSRFSGRAYNEQFF

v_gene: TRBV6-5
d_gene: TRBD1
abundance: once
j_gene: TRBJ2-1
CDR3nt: TGTGCCAGCAGTTACGCCGGACAGGGGAGCGACAATGAGCAGTTCTTC
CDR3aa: CASSYAGQGSDNEQFF

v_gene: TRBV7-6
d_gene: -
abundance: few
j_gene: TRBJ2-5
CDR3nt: TGTGCCAGCAGCTCGCAGGGATTGAGGCGGCAAGAGACCCAGTACTTC
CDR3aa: CASSSQGLRRQETQYF

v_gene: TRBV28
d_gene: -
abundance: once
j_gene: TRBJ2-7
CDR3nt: TGTGCCAGCAGTTCATCCGGGCTTACGAAGGAGTACTTC
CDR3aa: CASSSSGLTKEYF

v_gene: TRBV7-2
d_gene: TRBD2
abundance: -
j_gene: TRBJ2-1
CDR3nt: TGTACCAGCACCCCCAGCGGGGGGCCGAGGGAGCAGTTCTTC
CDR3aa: CTSTPSGGPREQFF

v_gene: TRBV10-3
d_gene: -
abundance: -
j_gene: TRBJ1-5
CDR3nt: TGTGCCATCAGTGGAGGGGAGGTAAATCAGCCCCAGCATTTT
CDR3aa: CAISGGEVNQPQHF

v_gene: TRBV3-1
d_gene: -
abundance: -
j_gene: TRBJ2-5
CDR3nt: TGTGCCAGCAGCCAAGAGGGTCGTGGGCCAAGGGGCGAGACCCAGTACTTC
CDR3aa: CASSQEGRGPRGETQYF

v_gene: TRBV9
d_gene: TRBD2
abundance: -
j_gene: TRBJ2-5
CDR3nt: TGTGCCAGCAGCGCAGATAAGCTAGCGGGAGTTTCTGAGCAGTACTTC
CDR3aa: CASSADKLAGVSEQYF

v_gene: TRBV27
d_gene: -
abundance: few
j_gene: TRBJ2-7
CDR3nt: TGTGCCAGCAGGCCCGACACTAGGGCCGAGCAGTACTTC
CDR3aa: CASRPDTRAEQYF

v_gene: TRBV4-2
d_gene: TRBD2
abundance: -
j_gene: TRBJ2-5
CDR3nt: TGTGCCAGCAGAGTTTACGGGACTACCGCCTACAATGAGCAGTACTTC
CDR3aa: CASRVYGTTAYNEQYF

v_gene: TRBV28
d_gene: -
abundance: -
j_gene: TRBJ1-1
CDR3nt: TGTGCCAGCAGTTTGAGTGGGCGGACCGCCAAAAGTGAAGCTTTCTTT
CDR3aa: CASSLSGRTAKSEAFF

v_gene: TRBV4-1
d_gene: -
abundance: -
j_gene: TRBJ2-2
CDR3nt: TGCGCCAGCAGCCAAGGGCAGGCCACCGGGGAGCTGTTTTTT
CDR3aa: CASSQGQATGELFF

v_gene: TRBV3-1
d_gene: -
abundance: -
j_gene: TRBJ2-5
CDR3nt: TGTGCCAGCAGCCACCACTACAGAACCTCCCAAGAGACCCAGTACTTC
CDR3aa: CASSHHYRTSQETQYF

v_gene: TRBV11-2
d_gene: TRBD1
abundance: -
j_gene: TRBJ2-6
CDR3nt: TGTGCCAGCAGCTTTGGGACAGGGGTCCCCTCTGGGGCCAACGTCCTGACTTTC
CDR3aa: CASSFGTGVPSGANVLTF

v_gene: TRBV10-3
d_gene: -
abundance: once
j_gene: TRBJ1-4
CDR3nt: TGTGCCATCAGTGAGAGGGTTGAAAAACTGTTTTTT
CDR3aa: CAISERVEKLFF

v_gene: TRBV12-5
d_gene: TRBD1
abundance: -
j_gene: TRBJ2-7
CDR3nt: TGTGCTAGTGGTTTGGCAAGGGCGGACAGGCAACCTATCTACGAGCAGTACTTC
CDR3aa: CASGLARADRQPIYEQYF

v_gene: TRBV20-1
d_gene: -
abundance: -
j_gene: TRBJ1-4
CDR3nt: TGCAGTGCAAACCACGGTGCAACTAATGAAAAACTGTTTTTT
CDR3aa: CSANHGATNEKLFF

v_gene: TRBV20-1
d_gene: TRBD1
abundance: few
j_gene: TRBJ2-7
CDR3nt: TGCAGTGCTAGAGAGCGTTATACCGGGACAGCGATGCCCGACGAGCAGTACTTC
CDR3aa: CSARERYTGTAMPDEQYF

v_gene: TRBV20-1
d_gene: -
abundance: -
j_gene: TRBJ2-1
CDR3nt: TGCAGTGCTAGAGACCCGACAGTTCCGATAGCTGACAATGAGCAGTTCTTC
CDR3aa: CSARDPTVPIADNEQFF

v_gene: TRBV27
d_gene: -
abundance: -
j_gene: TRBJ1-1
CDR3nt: TGTGCCAGCAGCATGGGACGGGAGACCACTGAAGCTTTCTTT
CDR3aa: CASSMGRETTEAFF

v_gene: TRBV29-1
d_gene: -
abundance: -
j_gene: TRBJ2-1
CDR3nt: TGCAGCGTTGATACAGGGAGTAATGAGCAGTTCTTC
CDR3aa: CSVDTGSNEQFF

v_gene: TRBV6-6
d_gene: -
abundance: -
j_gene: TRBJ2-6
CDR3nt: TGTGCCAGCAGTTCCCAGGGTTCGTCTGGGGCCAACGTCCTGACTTTC
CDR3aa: CASSSQGSSGANVLTF

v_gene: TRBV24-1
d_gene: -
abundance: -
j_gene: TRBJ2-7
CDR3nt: TGTGCCACCAGTGATTTGGGGGCCTACGAGCAGTACTTC
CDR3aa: CATSDLGAYEQYF

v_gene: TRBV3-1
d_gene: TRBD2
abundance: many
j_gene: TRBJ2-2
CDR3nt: TGTGCCAGCACCCAAGCGGGGGGTCGCGGGGAGCTGTTTTTT
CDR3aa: CASTQAGGRGELFF

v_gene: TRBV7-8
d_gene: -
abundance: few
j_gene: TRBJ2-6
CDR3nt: TGTGCCAGCAGCTTAGAAGGGGGGTGGGGGGCCAACGTCCTGACTTTC
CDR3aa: CASSLEGGWGANVLTF

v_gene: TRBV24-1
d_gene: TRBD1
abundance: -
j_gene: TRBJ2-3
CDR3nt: TGTGCCACCAGTGATCCCCGGGACAGGAGAAGGAACACAGATACGCAGTATTTT
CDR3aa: CATSDPRDRRRNTDTQYF